Presented here are 26 T cell receptor beta chains from one specimen sequenced in a study of T cell clonality in common variable immunodeficiency. Only in-frame clones appear in the TCRdb table, and some are missing; sequencing was by immunoSEQ multiplex PCR. The repertoire consists of some 53,000 clones, none detected only once. Sequences were obtained from peripheral blood mononuclear cells. The receptors shown here come from a person between 18 and 75 years old in good health.

In this sample, this clone turned up many times. With the read ending 3 residues before the CDR3 end, the germline J gene is used to fill in that end. The chain combines TRBV20-1 with TRBJ2-3, with D possibly matching TRBD2 (6 bases). CDR1 is DFQATT and CDR2 is SNEGSKA in the germline V gene (reference sequence). The CDR3 spans 16 residues. V lost 0 bases, J lost 2 bases, and 15 bases lay in between. The covered CDR3 bases are TGCAGTGCTAGAGAGGCGAGGCGGGGTAACACAGATACG. It specifies CSAREARRGNTDT. The whole CDR3 sequence is CSAREARRGNTDTQYF.

As for this clone: Coverage ceases 3 residues before the CDR3 finishes, and the germline J gene fills in the end. The chain employs TRBV5-1 and TRBJ2-2; 9 nucleotides agree with TRBD1. The germline gives CDR1 SGHRS, CDR2 YFSETQ. This CDR3 is 18 amino acids long. The CDR3 here is CASSPGQGHGTTNEKLFF. Incomplete CDR3 DNA: TGCGCCAGCAGCCCGGGACAGGGACACGGAACAACTAATGAAAAG.

This clone was found many times. The CDR3 end is not reached by the read, which stops 3 residues before it; the germline J gene fills it in. The V call is TRBV19, the J call TRBJ2-5; D assignment may be TRBD1 or TRBD2 (5 bases each). The germline gives CDR1 LNHDA, CDR2 SQIVND (reference sequence). The ends were cut back, 4 bases at V and 5 bases at J, with 14 bases in the middle. This CDR3 has 14 residues. The CDR3 loop is CASSTTHEGETQYF. The sequenced part of the CDR3 DNA is TGTGCCAGTAGTACCACCCACGAGGGGGAGACC. Full variable domain (rest looked up from reference TRBV19 and TRBJ2-5): DGGITQSPKYLFRKEGQNVTLSCEQNLNHDAMYWYRQDPGQGLRLIYYSQIVNDFQKGDIAEGYSVSREKKESFPLTVTSAQKNPTAFYLCASSTTHEGETQYFGPGTRLLVL.

This clone was found many times. From the germline J gene comes the end of the CDR3, since the read stops 3 residues before it. This chain links TRBV4-1 with TRBJ2-2; 7 bases match TRBD2. Trimming took 5 bases from V and 2 from J; bases not matched to a gene: 14. CDR1 is MGHRA and CDR2 is YSYEKL in the germline V gene. The CDR3 runs 18 residues. The covered CDR3 bases are TGCGCCAGCAGCTTGCGCTTGCGGCGGGAGTATAACACCGGGGAG. Amino acid sequence: CASSLRLRREYNTGE. The full CDR3 protein is CASSLRLRREYNTGELFF.

In its sample, this clone was seen many times. From the germline J gene comes the end of the CDR3, since the read stops 3 residues before it. V is TRBV19 and J is TRBJ1-2; 8 nucleotides align to TRBD1. The CDR3 loop spans 14 amino acids. Germline V gene data show CDR1 as LNHDA and CDR2 as SQIVND (reference sequence). The CDR3 is CASSTDRQGSGYTF. CDR3 DNA (partial): TGTGCCAGTAGTACGGACAGACAGGGGAGCGGC. Looking up the rest from reference TRBV19 and TRBJ1-2 gives the full variable domain: DGGITQSPKYLFRKEGQNVTLSCEQNLNHDAMYWYRQDPGQGLRLIYYSQIVNDFQKGDIAEGYSVSREKKESFPLTVTSAQKNPTAFYLCASSTDRQGSGYTFGSGTRLTVV.

This clone was counted at least ten times. Coverage ceases 3 residues before the CDR3 finishes, and the germline J gene fills in the end. This chain connects TRBV19 to TRBJ2-1; 9 bases agree with TRBD1. V lost 4 bases to trimming and J lost 6 bases; unmatched junction nucleotides: 7. The CDR3 spans 15 residues. Germline V gene sequence: CDR1 LNHDA, CDR2 SQIVND (reference sequence). The sequenced part of the CDR3 DNA is TGTGCCAGTAGTACCGGGACAGGGTCTTTCAATGAG. This encodes CASSTGTGSFNE. The CDR3 in full is CASSTGTGSFNEQFF. Full variable domain (missing parts from reference TRBV19 and TRBJ2-1): DGGITQSPKYLFRKEGQNVTLSCEQNLNHDAMYWYRQDPGQGLRLIYYSQIVNDFQKGDIAEGYSVSREKKESFPLTVTSAQKNPTAFYLCASSTGTGSFNEQFFGPGTRLTVL.

This clone came up a few times. The CDR3 end lies 3 residues beyond the end of the read and is filled in from the germline J gene. The V call is TRBV5-1, the J call TRBJ2-5, with 13 bases identical to TRBD2. The CDR3 contains 16 residues. The ends lost 0 bases at V and 5 bases at J; junction bases unmatched: 4. Germline values: CDR1 SGHRS, CDR2 YFSETQ. The covered CDR3 bases are TGCGCCAGCAGCTTGGGACTAGCGGGAGGCAAGGAGACC. Its translation: CASSLGLAGGKET. The CDR3, in full, reads CASSLGLAGGKETQYF.

To note about this clone: The CDR3 end falls 3 residues outside the read, so it is completed with the germline J gene. The chain couples TRBV2 to TRBJ1-2; unclear D gene. This CDR3 spans 15 amino acids. Germline loops: CDR1 SNHLY, CDR2 FYNNEI. CDR3 sequence: CASSKTSGLPYDYTF. The sequenced CDR3 bases are TGTGCCAGCAGTAAGACTAGCGGGCTCCCCTACGAC.

This clone was counted ten times or more. The CDR3 goes on 3 residues after the read ends, and that part is filled in from the germline J gene. The chain uses TRBV6-2 or TRBV6-3 and TRBJ1-3; 7 positions match TRBD1. The germline V gene has CDR1 MNHEY and CDR2 SVGEGT. Trimming removed 5 bases from V and 2 bases from J; junction bases left unmatched: 3. This CDR3 region has 14 residues. CDR3 DNA, as far as it was read: TGTGCCAGCAGTCAACAGGGGACTGGAAACACC. Its translation: CASSQQGTGNT. The full CDR3 is CASSQQGTGNTIYF.

This clone was picked up many times. The CDR3 is CASSPGQGGYGYTF. CDR3 DNA (partial): TGTGCCAGCTCCCCGGGACAGGGAGGTTATGGC. This chain connects TRBV18 to TRBJ1-2; 9 bases are shared with TRBD1. The CDR3 end lies 3 residues beyond the end of the read and is filled in from the germline J gene. V trimming: 6 bases; J trimming: 5 bases; junction bases outside the gene matches: 7. The CDR3 runs 14 residues. The germline CDR1 and CDR2 sequences are KGHSH and LQKENI.

This clone was observed many times. The sequenced fragment ends 3 residues before the CDR3 boundary, so the rest is inferred from the germline J gene. The chain uses TRBV30 and TRBJ2-3; 9 bases are shared with TRBD2. The germline CDR1 and CDR2 sequences are GTSNPN and SVGIG (reference sequence). V shed 0 bases, J shed 0 bases, and the junction held 1 base outside the gene matches. This CDR3 spans 15 amino acids. The CDR3 sequence: CAWSVAGGSTDTQYF. CDR3 bases read: TGTGCCTGGAGTGTGGCGGGAGGGAGCACAGATACG.

In its sample, this clone was seen many times. The missing CDR3 end, 3 residues past where the read stops, is filled in from the germline J gene. The chain combines TRBV7-2 with TRBJ2-1; TRBD2 agrees at 7 bases. Per the germline V gene, CDR1 is SGHTA and CDR2 is FQGNSA. CDR3 length: 15 residues. The ends lost 5 bases at V and 0 bases at J; junction bases unmatched: 4. The CDR3 protein is CASSLLATSYNEQFF. The CDR3 bases that were read are TGTGCCAGCAGCCTACTAGCGACCTCCTACAATGAG.

This clone was detected ten times or more. The sequenced fragment ends 3 residues before the CDR3 boundary, so the rest is inferred from the germline J gene. The chain couples TRBV6-2 or TRBV6-3 to TRBJ2-3, with D unresolved. Germline values: CDR1 MNHEY, CDR2 SVGEGT. V was shortened by 6 bases and J by 0 bases, with 13 bases between the two germline ends. CDR3 length: 15 amino acids. CDR3 loop: CASSTAEISTDTQYF. Partial CDR3 DNA: TGTGCCAGCAGCACGGCGGAGATTAGCACAGATACG.

This clone has a count of ten or more. The read gets to within 3 residues of the CDR3 end, and the germline J gene fills in the rest. The chain carries TRBV19 and TRBJ2-5; 8 nucleotides line up with TRBD1. This CDR3 region has 15 residues. Germline V gene data show CDR1 as LNHDA and CDR2 as SQIVND (reference sequence). With V trimmed by 2 bases and J by 4 bases, 6 bases remained unmatched. The sequenced part of the CDR3 DNA is TGTGCCAGTAGTATAATAACAGGGGGAATAGAGACC. This codes for CASSIITGGIET. In full, the CDR3 reads CASSIITGGIETQYF.

Ten or more counts support this clone. The read finishes 3 residues shy of the CDR3 end, and the germline J gene is used to complete it. The V call is TRBV5-6, the J call TRBJ2-4, with D tentatively TRBD1 (5 bases). The V end lost 2 bases, the J end lost 3 bases, and 9 bases lay between the germline ends. The CDR3 is 14 amino acids. The germline CDR1 and CDR2 sequences are SGHDT and YYEEEE. The chain's CDR3 is CASSFQGLKNIQYF. The DNA read from the CDR3 is TGTGCCAGCAGCTTCCAGGGCCTCAAAAACATT.

To note about this clone: With a far larger clone one base away, a read error is the likely cause. Coverage ceases 3 residues before the CDR3 finishes, and the germline J gene fills in the end. The rearrangement joins TRBV6-2 or TRBV6-3 to TRBJ2-7; possibly TRBD2 for D (5 bases). Germline CDR1 reads MNHEY; CDR2 reads SVGEGT. The CDR3 is made up of 15 amino acids. The CDR3 DNA, read in part, is TGTGTCAGCAGCCCAGAGGGTATGATGACCTACGAG. Translated: CVSSPEGMMTYE. In full, the CDR3 is CVSSPEGMMTYEQYF.

Regarding this clone: The observed sequence ends 3 residues before the CDR3 terminus, with the missing tail filled in from the germline J gene. The chain employs TRBV7-2 and TRBJ1-1; the D gene is possibly TRBD1 (6 bases). The CDR3 sequence is 14 residues long. Germline CDR1 and CDR2: SGHTA and FQGNSA. V lost 5 bases and J 0 bases, leaving 10 bases between the germline ends. The sequenced part of the CDR3 DNA is TGTGCCAGCAGCATACGACAGGTGAACACTGAA. It encodes CASSIRQVNTE. The whole CDR3 sequence is CASSIRQVNTEAFF.

CDR3 DNA, as far as it was read: TGCGCCAGCAGCTTGGCCGGGACTAGCGACAACAATGAG. Amino acids: CASSLAGTSDNNE. The CDR3 reads in full as CASSLAGTSDNNEQFF. This chain connects TRBV5-1 to TRBJ2-1; 10 nucleotides line up with TRBD2. Read sequence stops 3 residues before the CDR3 end, and the germline J gene provides the missing end. CDR1 and CDR2 from the germline V gene are SGHRS and YFSETQ. V lost 0 bases to trimming and J lost 5 bases; unmatched junction nucleotides: 5. The CDR3 has 16 amino acids.

This clone has at least ten counts. Read data end 3 residues before the CDR3 end; the end is taken from the germline J gene. The chain couples TRBV30 to TRBJ1-1, with no clear D. The CDR3 covers 14 residues. V was shortened by 0 bases and J by 1 base, with 9 bases between the two germline ends. Germline-derived CDR1 and CDR2 are GTSNPN and SVGIG (reference sequence). The covered CDR3 bases are TGTGCCTGGAGTGTACGGGCGGGGAACACTGAA. It encodes CAWSVRAGNTE. The CDR3 in full is CAWSVRAGNTEAFF.

Many counts were recorded for this clone. The read terminates 3 residues before the CDR3 end, so the remaining end is supplied by the germline J gene. V and J are TRBV5-6 and TRBJ2-3; D gene uncertain. The CDR3 extends over 15 amino acids. CDR1 is SGHDT and CDR2 is YYEEEE in the germline V gene. CDR3 residues: CASSFETGYQETQYF. Partial CDR3 DNA: TGTGCCAGCAGCTTTGAGACTGGGTACCAAGAGACG.

This clone was seen more than once but under ten times. Incomplete CDR3 DNA: TGTGCCAGCAGCGCGACTATCCGGCCCTACGAC. Translating it yields CASSATIRPYD. The full CDR3 is CASSATIRPYDYTF. The V call is TRBV7-9, the J call TRBJ1-2; D gene ambiguous. The observed sequence ends 3 residues before the CDR3 terminus, with the missing tail filled in from the germline J gene. Germline CDR1 reads SEHNR; CDR2 reads FQNEAQ (reference sequence). The CDR3 loop spans 14 amino acids.

This clone was counted ten times or more. The CDR3 end is not reached by the read, which stops 3 residues before it; the germline J gene fills it in. The rearrangement joins TRBV5-1 to TRBJ2-5, with TRBD1 as a possible D gene (5 bases). Per the germline V gene, CDR1 is SGHRS and CDR2 is YFSETQ. V gave up 0 bases and J gave up 5 bases, with 11 bases separating them. The CDR3 length is 14 residues. The CDR3 sequence: CASSLEGVQETQYF. The covered CDR3 bases are TGCGCCAGCAGCTTGGAAGGGGTCCAGGAGACC.

There are many counts of this clone. The CDR3 end falls 3 residues outside the read, so it is completed with the germline J gene. The chain uses TRBV19 and TRBJ2-1; TRBD1 agrees at 10 bases. The CDR3 is 14 amino acids. The trim removed 4 bases at V and 6 bases at J, leaving 3 bases unmatched. Germline CDR1 reads LNHDA; CDR2 reads SQIVND (reference sequence). CDR3 region: CASSTGQGINEQFF. CDR3 bases read: TGTGCCAGTAGTACGGGACAGGGGATCAATGAG.

This clone occurred a few times. At one boundary the junction diverges from the germline segment, which might be a read error. The read is 3 residues too short to cover the CDR3 end, so that end is filled in from the germline J gene. In the same sample, other DNA sequences code for this CDR3. The rearrangement joins TRBV30 to TRBJ1-3, with no clear D. Germline assignment: CDR1 GTSNPN and CDR2 SVGIG (reference sequence). CDR3 length: 14 amino acids. Incomplete CDR3 DNA: TGTGCCTGGAGTGCCCCGAGCGCTCGAAACACT. Translated, it gives CAWSAPSARNT. The CDR3 as a whole reads CAWSAPSARNTIYF.

This clone has just a few counts. Read sequence stops 3 residues before the CDR3 end, and the germline J gene provides the missing end. V gene TRBV2 combines with J gene TRBJ1-6; D is unclear. This CDR3 is 15 amino acids long. Trimming took off 5 bases at V and 5 bases at J, with 13 bases between the two ends. Looked up from germline, CDR1 is SNHLY and CDR2 is FYNNEI. CDR3 sequence: CASSKNGLHNSPLHF. CDR3 DNA, as far as it was read: TGTGCCAGCAGTAAAAATGGACTGCATAATTCACCC.

On this clone itself: The observed sequence ends 3 residues before the CDR3 terminus, with the missing tail filled in from the germline J gene. The V and J genes are TRBV20-1 and TRBJ2-5; D may be TRBD1 (6 bases). Germline V CDR1 and CDR2: DFQATT, SNEGSKA (reference sequence). The CDR3 covers 11 residues. Trimming stripped 6 bases from V and 5 bases from J, with 10 bases between. The DNA read from the CDR3 is TGCAGTGCCTTGAGGGGGGAGACC. Translation gives CSALRGET. The whole CDR3 protein is CSALRGETQYF.